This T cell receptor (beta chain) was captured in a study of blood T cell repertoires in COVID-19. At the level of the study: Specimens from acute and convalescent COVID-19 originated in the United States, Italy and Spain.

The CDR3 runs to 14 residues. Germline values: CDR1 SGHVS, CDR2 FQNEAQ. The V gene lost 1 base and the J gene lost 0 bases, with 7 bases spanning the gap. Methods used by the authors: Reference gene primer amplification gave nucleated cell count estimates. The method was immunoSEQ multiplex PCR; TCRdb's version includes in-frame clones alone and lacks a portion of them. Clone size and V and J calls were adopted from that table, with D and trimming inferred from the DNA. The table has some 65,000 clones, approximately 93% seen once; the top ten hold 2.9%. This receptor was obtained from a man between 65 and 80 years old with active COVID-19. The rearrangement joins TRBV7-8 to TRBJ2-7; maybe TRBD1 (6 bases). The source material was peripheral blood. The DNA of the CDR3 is TGTGCCAGCAGCTTAGGGACAGCCTCCTACGAGCAGTACTTC. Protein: CASSLGTASYEQYF.